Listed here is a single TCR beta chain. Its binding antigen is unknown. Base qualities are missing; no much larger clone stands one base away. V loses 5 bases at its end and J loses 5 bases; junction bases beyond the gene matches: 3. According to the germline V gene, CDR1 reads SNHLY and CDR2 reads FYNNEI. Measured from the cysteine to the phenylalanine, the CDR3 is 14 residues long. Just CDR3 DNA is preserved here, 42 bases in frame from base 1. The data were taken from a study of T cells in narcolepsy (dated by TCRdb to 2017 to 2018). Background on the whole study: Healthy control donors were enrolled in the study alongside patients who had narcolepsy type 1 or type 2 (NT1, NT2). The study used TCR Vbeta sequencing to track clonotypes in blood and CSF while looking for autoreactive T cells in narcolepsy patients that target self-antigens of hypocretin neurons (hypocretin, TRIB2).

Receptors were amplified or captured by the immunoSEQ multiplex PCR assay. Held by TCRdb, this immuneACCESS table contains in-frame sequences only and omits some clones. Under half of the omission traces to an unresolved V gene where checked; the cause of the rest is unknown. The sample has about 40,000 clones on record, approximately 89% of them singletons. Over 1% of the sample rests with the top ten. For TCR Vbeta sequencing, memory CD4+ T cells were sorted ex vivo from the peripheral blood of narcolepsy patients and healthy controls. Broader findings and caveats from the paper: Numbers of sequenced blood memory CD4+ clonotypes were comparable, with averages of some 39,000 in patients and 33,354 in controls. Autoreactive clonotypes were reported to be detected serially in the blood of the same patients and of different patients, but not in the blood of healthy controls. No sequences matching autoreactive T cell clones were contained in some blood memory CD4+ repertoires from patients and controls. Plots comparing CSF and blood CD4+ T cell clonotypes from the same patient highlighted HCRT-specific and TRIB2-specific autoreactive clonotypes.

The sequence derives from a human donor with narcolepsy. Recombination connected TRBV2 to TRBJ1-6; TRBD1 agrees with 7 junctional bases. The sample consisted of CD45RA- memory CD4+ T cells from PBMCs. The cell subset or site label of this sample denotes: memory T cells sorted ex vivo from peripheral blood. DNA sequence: TGTGCCAGCAGTTACAGGGGCGATAATTCACCCCTCCACTTT. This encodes CASSYRGDNSPLHF.